The 11 T cell receptor beta chains given below trace back to one sample, sequenced in a study of Graves' ophthalmopathy and Graves' hyperthyroidism. Beta-chain TCR CDR3 regions were amplified from RNA transcripts. Scientists carried out first-round RT-PCR using HTBI primers and then a second-round multiplex PCR. TCRdb itself ran the multiplex PCR reads through MiXCR, one entry per CDR3 protein. The table has more than 300,000 distinct CDR3 sequences, 15% to 17% seen once. The sample taken for sequencing was peripheral blood. The receptors were sampled from a woman in her late teens or twenties with stable Graves' hyperthyroidism.

The rearrangement uses TRBV19 and TRBJ1-2, with TRBD1 matching over 7 bases. The CDR3 covers 15 residues. Germline V gives CDR1 LNHDA, CDR2 SQIVND (reference sequence). Trimming cost V 5 bases and J 6 bases; bases outside gene matches: 12. The CDR3 here is CASSPETGTIDGYTF. The CDR3 region has the DNA TGTGCCAGTAGTCCCGAGACAGGGACCATCGATGGCTACACCTTC.

This clonotype was observed at least ten times. The rearrangement joins TRBV12-3 or TRBV12-4 to TRBJ1-6; D is uncertain. Trimming removed 2 bases at V and 6 bases at J, with 8 bases between. The CDR3 contains 14 residues. CDR3 sequence (DNA): TGTGCCAGCAGTTTACAGGAGCGTAATTCACCCCTCCACTTT. Translating gives CASSLQERNSPLHF.

This clonotype has at least ten counts. The gene calls are TRBV12-3 or TRBV12-4 and TRBJ2-5; 10 positions match TRBD2. The V segment lost 6 bases and the J segment 3 bases; nucleotides outside the gene matches: 7. This CDR3 region has 15 residues. DNA for the CDR3: TGTGCCAGCAGCCTTCCGGGACTAGCGAAAGAGACCCAGTACTTC. The encoded protein is CASSLPGLAKETQYF.

V usage is TRBV12-3 or TRBV12-4 and J usage is TRBJ1-5; TRBD1 matches 9 bases. V gave up 6 bases and J gave up 5 bases; unmatched junction bases: 8. The CDR3 sequence is 15 residues long. The CDR3 region has the DNA TGTGCCAGCAGCCCTCCGGGACAGGGTGATCAGCCCCAGCATTTT. It yields the protein CASSPPGQGDQPQHF.

Many counts were recorded for this clonotype. The chain carries TRBV13 and TRBJ1-6, with D unclear. Trimming took 5 bases from V and 6 from J, leaving 11 bases between them. The CDR3 is made up of 14 amino acids. The V gene's germline CDR1 is PRHDT and CDR2 FYEKMQ (reference sequence). CDR3 sequence reads: CASSPGLSNSPLHF. CDR3 coding DNA: TGTGCCAGCAGCCCCGGGCTGAGTAATTCACCCCTCCACTTT. The complete variable domain, with remaining parts taken from reference TRBV13 and TRBJ1-6, reads AAGVIQSPRHLIKEKRETATLKCYPIPRHDTVYWYQQGPGQDPQFLISFYEKMQSDKGSIPDRFSAQQFSDYHSELNMSSLELGDSALYFCASSPGLSNSPLHFGNGTRLTVT.

This clonotype was observed many times. The chain has TRBV11-2 and TRBJ1-3, with D hard to call. Germline V gene data show CDR1 as SGHAT and CDR2 as FQNNGV. The V gene lost 6 bases and the J gene lost 0 bases, with 9 bases spanning the gap. The CDR3 sequence is 14 residues long. The CDR3 here is CASSLGGSGNTIYF. The CDR3 region has the DNA TGTGCCAGCAGTTTGGGAGGCTCTGGAAACACCATATATTTT.

This clonotype was found many times. V usage is TRBV6-4 and J usage is TRBJ1-2; possible D gene TRBD1, 5 bases. Germline assignment: CDR1 MRHNA and CDR2 SNTAGT. The CDR3 has 15 residues. V was clipped by 2 bases and J by 3 bases, with 13 bases between them. CDR3 in amino acids: CASSDTKTAYYGYTF. The CDR3 region has the DNA TGTGCCAGCAGTGACACAAAGACAGCGTACTATGGCTACACCTTC.

This clonotype was observed at least ten times. The chain links TRBV6-5 to TRBJ2-7; D may be TRBD2 (5 bases). CDR1 and CDR2 (germline): MNHEY, SVGAGI. Trimming removed 2 bases at V and 2 bases at J, with 10 bases between. The CDR3 contains 14 residues. CDR3 residues: CASSYGGLPYEQYF. CDR3 nucleotide sequence: TGTGCCAGCAGTTACGGCGGGTTACCCTACGAGCAGTACTTC.

This clonotype was seen more than once but under ten times. This rearrangement joins TRBV11-1 to TRBJ1-3; 10 nucleotides line up with TRBD1. CDR3 length equals 16 residues. Trimming at V came to 2 bases and at J to 2 bases, leaving 3 bases not matched to a gene. Germline CDR1 reads SGHAT; CDR2 reads FQDESV (reference sequence). In DNA form, the CDR3 reads TGTGCCAGCAGCTTACGACAGGGGGCGACTGGAAACACCATATATTTT. Translation gives CASSLRQGATGNTIYF.

This clonotype was seen ten or more times. The rearrangement uses TRBV19 and TRBJ2-7; D might be TRBD2 (5 bases). Trimming pared 3 bases from V and 1 base from J, leaving 10 bases between. Germline-derived CDR1 and CDR2 are LNHDA and SQIVND (reference sequence). The CDR3 has 14 residues. The DNA of the CDR3 is TGTGCCAGTAGTATGCAGGAGGCGTCCTACGAGCAGTACTTC. This translates into CASSMQEASYEQYF.

This clonotype was detected many times. The chain employs TRBV5-1 and TRBJ1-5; D is unclear. Per germline, CDR1 SGHRS and CDR2 YFSETQ. The CDR3 consists of 15 residues. V was shortened by 4 bases and J by 5 bases, with 16 bases between the two germline ends. The CDR3, as DNA: TGCGCCAGCAGCCCAACTGACGGGGAGGATCAGCCCCAGCATTTT. Translating it yields CASSPTDGEDQPQHF.